This T cell receptor beta chain was sequenced during a study of molecular identifiers for immune sequencing clone quantification. Study-wide results and caveats: Highly expanded clones may be undercounted when identical TCR molecules share barcodes. Effector cells had over 99% of their molecules in clones above 20 RNA copies, while naive cells had under 1%.

One entry per CDR3 protein results from TCRdb running MiXCR on the PCR reads. In the table there are 490,000 or so distinct CDR3 sequences, around 23% of which are singletons. The CDR3 is 14 amino acids. Trimming took 5 bases from V and 2 from J, leaving 11 bases between them. Germline V gene sequence: CDR1 LNHDA, CDR2 SQIVND (reference sequence). This clonotype was counted between two and nine times. The antigen remains undetermined. The sample comprised naive CD8+ T cells from blood, with Jurkat cell RNA spiked in. Subset of the sample: FACS-sorted CD8+CD4-CCR7+CD45RA+ naive T cells. The sequence was collected from a human donor in good health. Some libraries in this study had Jurkat cell RNA spiked in. This chain links TRBV19 with TRBJ2-3; D unresolved. The CDR3: CASSLGENTDTQYF. DNA for the CDR3: TGTGCCAGTAGTCTCGGCGAAAACACAGATACGCAGTATTTT.